Detailed here is one T cell receptor (beta chain). The antigen is unknown. This record comes from a study of blood T cells in healthy people across ages. Regarding the study as a whole: Because sorting was not performed, PBMCs prevented conclusive naive versus antigen-experienced comparison. Those diversity estimates obtained from one million T cells were thought to be underestimates. Greater diversity and more naive CD4+ cells were seen in long-lived donors than in aged donors.

The CDR3 is made up of 14 amino acids. Germline CDR1 ENHRY, CDR2 SYGVKD. With 2 bases clipped from V and 9 bases from J, the junction kept 7 bases outside the gene matches. Isolated per sample were at least 7 million PBMCs. The authors ran a second PCR of 7 to 11 cycles using a sample-barcoded 5' primer and a J-beta primer mix. From the 5' RACE reads, TCRdb called clonotypes with MiXCR, one entry per CDR3 protein. Of some 690,000 distinct CDR3 sequences listed, around a fifth are singletons. This sequence was found in a man in his 70s in good health. The V and J genes are TRBV10-3 and TRBJ2-3; 8 bases fit TRBD1. Sequenced material: blood. The CDR3 region has the DNA TGTGCCATCAGTGAGAGGACAGGGTCGGACACGCAGTATTTT. Amino acid sequence: CAISERTGSDTQYF.